This T cell receptor (beta chain) stems from a study of beta chain features in type 1 diabetes. Study information: Cell yields, gender and age were comparable in patients and healthy donors.

Notes on this clone: The antigen is unknown.

Expressed TCRB transcripts were sequenced, since all the RNA that had been isolated was reverse transcribed. Assay: immunoSEQ multiplex PCR; the TCRdb copy retains only in-frame clones and omits some. The sample has about 620,000 clones, about 16% seen once. Staining for CD45RO/CCR7/CD25/CD127/CD95/CD27 allowed sorting of CD4+ naive, central memory, regulatory and stem cell-like memory cells. Study results and limitations: Researchers caution that PCR might favor shorter templates, equally among patients and controls. VDJ junctions from type 1 diabetes patients carried fewer insertions and larger deletions.

This sequence originates from a young man in good health. The sequenced material came from naive CD4+ T cells from blood.

CDR3 coding DNA: TGTGCCAGCACCTGGGCCCCCTACGAGCAGTACTTC. Translation gives CASTWAPYEQYF. V gene TRBV21-1 combines with J gene TRBJ2-7; the table names TRBD1, a call not compared with the DNA. TRBV21-1 constitutes a pseudogene. The CDR3 is 12 amino acids.